These T cell receptor beta chains were read from a single sample in a study of T cells in Graves' hyperthyroidism and ophthalmopathy. Each CDR3 protein gets one entry after TCRdb re-called the multiplex PCR reads with MiXCR. The sample has 600,000 to 700,000 distinct CDR3 sequences; approximately 14% are singletons. The specimen sequenced was blood. The source of these receptors is a woman aged 40 to 50 with Graves' ophthalmopathy. CDR3s include the opening cysteine and the closing phenylalanine or tryptophan. Fields, in order: clone size, D gene, V gene, J gene, CDR3 protein, CDR3 DNA. D genes are given only for firm matches. Only part of the rows carry a size: once, few, many, or a class if the clone is expanded.

>many|TRBD1|TRBV6-1|TRBJ1-5
CASREQGAQHF
TGTGCCAGCAGAGAACAGGGGGCCCAGCATTTT
>many|-|TRBV10-3|TRBJ1-1
CAISESNAGRTEAFF
TGTGCCATCAGTGAGTCGAATGCCGGACGCACTGAAGCTTTCTTT
>many|-|TRBV6-6|TRBJ1-5
CASNPGQQPQHF
TGTGCCAGCAATCCAGGGCAACAGCCCCAGCATTTT
>few|TRBD2|TRBV28|TRBJ2-7
CASNLSPGLAGDEQYF
TGTGCCAGCAACCTTTCCCCGGGACTAGCGGGAGACGAGCAGTACTTC
>-|-|TRBV27|TRBJ2-2
CASTPWGNMNTGELFF
TGTGCCAGCACCCCCTGGGGCAATATGAACACCGGGGAGCTGTTTTTT
>many|TRBD1|TRBV6-5|TRBJ1-6
CASSYGEGTASPLHF
TGTGCCAGCAGTTACGGGGAAGGGACAGCGTCACCCCTCCACTTT
>many|TRBD2|TRBV28|TRBJ2-7
CASRDRLAGSAEQYF
TGTGCCAGCAGAGACCGACTAGCGGGAAGCGCCGAGCAGTACTTC
>many|-|TRBV28|TRBJ2-7
CASSTAPTYEQYF
TGTGCCAGCAGTACCGCCCCTACCTACGAGCAGTACTTC
>few|-|TRBV20-1|TRBJ1-2
CSARDPRWDYGYTF
TGCAGTGCTAGAGATCCCAGGTGGGACTATGGCTACACCTTC
>few|TRBD1|TRBV19|TRBJ1-1
CASSPHNPTGRRTEAFF
TGTGCCAGTAGTCCTCATAATCCGACAGGGAGAAGGACTGAAGCTTTCTTT
>few|-|TRBV12-3/TRBV12-4|TRBJ2-7
CASSLFLDFPGYEQYF
TGTGCCAGCAGTTTATTTCTAGACTTCCCAGGCTACGAGCAGTACTTC
>many|-|TRBV29-1|TRBJ2-5
CSVEVKGQETQYF
TGCAGCGTTGAAGTGAAGGGACAAGAGACCCAGTACTTC
>many|TRBD2|TRBV5-1|TRBJ2-7
CASSIVTSGRLTYEQYF
TGCGCCAGCAGCATCGTGACTAGCGGGAGGTTAACCTACGAGCAGTACTTC
>-|-|TRBV4-2|TRBJ2-7
CASSQALTELTYEQYF
TGTGCCAGCAGCCAAGCCTTGACAGAACTTACCTACGAGCAGTACTTC
>-|-|TRBV6-5|TRBJ2-4
CASSYDAGESRNIQCF
TGTGCCAGCAGTTACGACGCAGGGGAGAGTAGAAACATTCAGTGCTTC
>many|TRBD2|TRBV7-2|TRBJ2-2
CARRAGGTGELFF
TGTGCCCGAAGAGCGGGAGGCACCGGGGAGCTGTTTTTT
>-|-|TRBV6-1|TRBJ1-1
CASRIRNMNTEAFF
TGTGCCAGCAGGATCAGAAACATGAACACTGAAGCTTTCTTT
>many|-|TRBV5-1|TRBJ2-7
CASRFVGVDEQYF
TGCGCCAGCAGGTTTGTGGGGGTAGACGAGCAGTACTTC
>-|-|TRBV27|TRBJ2-7
CASSHRLDEQYF
TGTGCCAGCAGTCACAGACTCGACGAGCAGTACTTC
>few|-|TRBV29-1|TRBJ2-5
CSVEGQVGETQYF
TGCAGCGTTGAAGGCCAGGTCGGGGAGACCCAGTACTTC
>few|TRBD2|TRBV7-2|TRBJ2-7
CASSLGTSPEQYF
TGTGCCAGCAGCTTAGGGACTAGCCCCGAGCAGTACTTC
>many|TRBD1|TRBV19|TRBJ1-5
CASSMGQLNQPQHF
TGTGCCAGTAGTATGGGACAGCTCAATCAGCCCCAGCATTTT
>-|TRBD1|TRBV11-2|TRBJ2-7
CASSSGYRGRAYEQYF
TGTGCCAGCAGCAGCGGATACAGGGGGCGGGCCTACGAGCAGTACTTC
>-|-|TRBV12-3/TRBV12-4|TRBJ2-7
CASRRGAYEQYF
TGTGCCAGTCGGAGGGGCGCGTACGAGCAGTACTTC
>once|-|TRBV10-3|TRBJ1-1
CAISEFGRNTEAFF
TGTGCCATCAGTGAATTCGGACGGAACACTGAAGCTTTCTTT
>many|-|TRBV24-1|TRBJ2-5
CATSDYAVEQTQETQYF
TGTGCCACCAGTGATTATGCGGTCGAGCAAACCCAAGAGACCCAGTACTTC
>many|-|TRBV19|TRBJ2-7
CVGTSRVLEQYF
TGTGTCGGAACGTCTCGGGTTCTCGAGCAGTACTTC
>many|TRBD2|TRBV11-2|TRBJ2-7
CASSRGRMYEQYF
TGTGCCAGCAGCCGCGGGAGGATGTACGAGCAGTACTTC
>many|-|TRBV6-2/TRBV6-3|TRBJ1-1
CASSYPGATEAFF
TGTGCCAGCAGTTACCCGGGGGCCACTGAAGCTTTCTTT
>many|-|TRBV29-1|TRBJ1-1
CSALSLGSEAFF
TGCAGCGCCCTAAGCCTCGGGAGTGAAGCTTTCTTT
>many|-|TRBV6-5|TRBJ2-6
CASKTGVSGANVLTF
TGTGCCAGCAAAACAGGAGTCTCTGGGGCCAACGTCCTGACTTTC
>-|TRBD2|TRBV13|TRBJ2-7
CASSPRTSGRTREQYF
TGTGCCAGCAGCCCGCGGACTAGCGGGAGGACACGGGAGCAGTACTTC